This T cell receptor (beta chain) was found in a study of cytotoxic CD8 clonotypes in ibrutinib-treated CLL. V lost 5 bases to trimming and J lost 0 bases; unmatched junction nucleotides: 5. The length of the CDR3 is 15 residues. The germline gives CDR1 SGDLS, CDR2 YYNGEE. With sequencing, the targeted depth ranged from 1 in 200,000 to 1 in 1 million T cells. TCRdb's table, derived via immunoSEQ multiplex PCR, lists solely in-frame clones and lacks some. The sample records about 300,000 clones, around 77% being singletons. The chain couples TRBV9 to TRBJ2-7, with 10 bases matching TRBD1. Source: PBMCs, taken at disease progression, from a patient treated with ibrutinib. This clonotype was obtained from a human donor with chronic lymphocytic leukemia. The CDR3: CASSAGQGSSYEQYF. For the CDR3, the DNA is TGTGCCAGCAGTGCGGGACAGGGGAGCTCCTACGAGCAGTACTTC.